This is a list of T cell receptor beta chains from one sample in a study of blood T cell repertoires in COVID-19. Generated by immunoSEQ multiplex PCR, the TCRdb table keeps only in-frame clones and is missing some. The sample has roughly 440,000 clones; around 88% are singletons. Sequenced: peripheral blood. Receptors were obtained from a woman aged 50 to 65 with COVID-19, enrolled during active disease. Both conserved end residues are part of each CDR3. A D gene is named only where the DNA matches it firmly. Part of the rows lack a size; the others show once, few, many or a class for expanded clones.

14 | NA | NA | TRBJ1-1 | TRBV6-5 | CASSYDRRNTEAFF | TGTGCCAGCAGTTACGACAGGCGGAACACTGAAGCTTTCTTT
16 | NA | NA | TRBJ1-3 | TRBV5-1 | CASSLWEKGSGNTIYF | TGCGCCAGCAGCTTGTGGGAGAAAGGCTCTGGAAACACCATATATTTT
16 | NA | TRBD1 | TRBJ2-5 | TRBV7-8 | CASSLGTGVSWSDQYF | TGTGCCAGCAGCTTAGGGACAGGGGTATCTTGGAGTGACCAGTACTTC
17 | NA | NA | TRBJ2-7 | TRBV5-1 | CASSLAISGTPTYEQYF | TGCGCCAGCAGCTTGGCTATATCCGGGACACCGACCTACGAGCAGTACTTC
12 | NA | NA | TRBJ1-3 | TRBV6-5 | CASGRAGNTIYF | TGTGCCAGCGGGAGGGCAGGAAACACCATATATTTT
13 | NA | NA | TRBJ2-7 | TRBV15 | CATSLETGYEQYF | TGTGCCACCTCATTGGAAACAGGTTACGAGCAGTACTTC
15 | NA | TRBD1 | TRBJ2-1 | TRBV9 | CASSVGQGAFAEQFF | TGTGCCAGCAGCGTAGGACAGGGCGCGTTCGCTGAGCAGTTCTTC
15 | NA | NA | TRBJ1-2 | TRBV5-1 | CASSPNREVNYGYTF | TGCGCCAGCAGCCCCAACAGAGAAGTGAACTATGGCTACACCTTC
15 | NA | TRBD1 | TRBJ2-7 | TRBV3-1/TRBV3-2 | CASSPDGQGVNEQYF | TGTGCCAGCAGCCCGGACGGACAGGGGGTGAACGAGCAGTACTTC
16 | NA | TRBD1 | TRBJ2-6 | TRBV25-1 | CASSLEQGTGANVLTF | TGTGCCAGCAGTCTCGAACAGGGGACTGGGGCCAACGTCCTGACTTTC
19 | NA | TRBD2 | TRBJ2-1 | TRBV9 | CASSAGGLAGDNSYNEQFF | TGTGCCAGCAGCGCTGGGGGACTAGCGGGGGACAATTCCTACAATGAGCAGTTCTTC
10 | NA | TRBD2 | TRBJ2-1 | TRBV29-1 | CSVGDGGEFF | TGCAGCGTGGGGGACGGGGGGGAGTTCTTC
14 | NA | NA | TRBJ1-1 | TRBV2 | CASILTGHPSEAFF | TGTGCCAGCATTCTAACCGGACATCCCTCTGAAGCTTTCTTT
17 | NA | TRBD2 | TRBJ2-1 | TRBV11-2 | CASSPRLAGTSYNEQFF | TGTGCCAGCAGCCCCAGACTAGCGGGGACCTCCTACAATGAGCAGTTCTTC
14 | NA | TRBD2 | TRBJ2-5 | TRBV2 | CASTLAGGRETQYF | TGTGCCAGCACGCTAGCGGGGGGGCGAGAGACCCAGTACTTC
16 | NA | NA | TRBJ2-3 | TRBV9 | CATNKGGSLRTDTQYF | TGTGCCACCAACAAGGGGGGGTCCCTCAGAACAGATACGCAGTATTTT
14 | NA | TRBD1 | TRBJ1-1 | TRBV6-5 | CASTGQGTDTEAFF | TGTGCCAGCACGGGACAGGGGACGGACACTGAAGCTTTCTTT
15 | NA | NA | TRBJ1-4 | TRBV7-2 | CASSQRVTTNEKLFF | TGTGCCAGCAGCCAGCGGGTGACAACTAATGAAAAACTGTTTTTT
14 | NA | NA | TRBJ2-3 | TRBV5-1 | CASSPSGDRDTQYF | TGCGCCAGCAGCCCCTCGGGGGACCGCGATACGCAGTATTTT
14 | NA | NA | TRBJ1-1 | TRBV6-5 | CASSLTGINHEAFF | TGTGCCAGCAGTCTCACCGGGATAAACCATGAAGCTTTCTTT
15 | NA | TRBD1 | TRBJ1-5 | TRBV19 | CASSPTGGAGQPQHF | TGTGCCAGTAGCCCCACAGGGGGCGCGGGTCAGCCCCAGCATTTT
12 | few | NA | TRBJ1-1 | TRBV7-6 | CASAGWNTEAFF | TGTGCCAGCGCGGGCTGGAACACTGAAGCTTTCTTT
15 | NA | TRBD2 | TRBJ2-3 | TRBV5-6 | CASSFGLAPTDTQYF | TGTGCCAGCAGCTTTGGACTAGCCCCTACAGATACGCAGTATTTT
14 | NA | NA | TRBJ1-6 | TRBV30 | CAWSTGVGNSPLHF | TGTGCCTGGAGTACGGGGGTTGGTAATTCACCCCTCCACTTT
12 | NA | NA | TRBJ1-2 | TRBV29-1 | CSVGERTDGYTF | TGCAGCGTTGGGGAGAGGACGGACGGCTACACCTTC
12 | NA | NA | TRBJ1-2 | TRBV2 | CASQQGLLGYTF | TGTGCCAGCCAACAGGGTTTACTTGGCTACACCTTC
16 | NA | NA | TRBJ2-2 | TRBV7-2 | CASSLGAGEHTGELFF | TGTGCCAGCAGCTTGGGGGCAGGAGAACACACCGGGGAGCTGTTTTTT
14 | once | TRBD1 | TRBJ1-2 | TRBV11-2 | CASSLSDRGYGYTF | TGTGCCAGCAGCCTCTCCGACAGGGGCTATGGCTACACCTTC
16 | NA | TRBD2 | TRBJ2-1 | TRBV4-2 | CASSQDFGGAGNEQFF | TGTGCCAGCAGCCAAGATTTCGGGGGGGCAGGAAATGAGCAGTTCTTC
15 | NA | NA | TRBJ1-1 | TRBV19 | CASSIVTPGISEAFF | TGTGCCAGTAGTATAGTGACTCCCGGAATTTCTGAAGCTTTCTTT
16 | once | NA | TRBJ2-7 | TRBV3-1/TRBV3-2 | CASSQDQRYTLYEQYF | TGTGCCAGCAGCCAAGATCAGCGGTATACGCTTTACGAGCAGTACTTC
15 | NA | NA | TRBJ2-2 | TRBV19 | CASLNRTSGAGELFF | TGTGCCAGTCTTAATAGGACTTCCGGGGCCGGGGAGCTGTTTTTT
14 | once | TRBD1 | TRBJ1-2 | TRBV7-2 | CASSSSSGGYGYTF | TGTGCCAGCAGCTCATCGTCAGGGGGATATGGCTACACCTTC
13 | NA | NA | TRBJ1-1 | TRBV10-1 | CASRVGLNTEAFF | TGCGCCAGCAGAGTCGGGTTGAACACTGAAGCTTTCTTT
14 | NA | NA | TRBJ1-4 | TRBV2 | CASSSDTHNEKLFF | TGTGCCAGCAGTTCTGACACCCATAATGAAAAACTGTTTTTT
14 | NA | NA | TRBJ2-3 | TRBV6-6 | CASSYLGGTDTQYF | TGTGCCAGCAGTTATCTGGGGGGAACAGATACGCAGTATTTT
13 | NA | NA | TRBJ2-1 | TRBV2 | CASSEVSENEQFF | TGTGCCAGCAGTGAGGTGAGCGAAAATGAGCAGTTCTTC
14 | once | NA | TRBJ2-1 | TRBV5-1 | CASKITGSYNEQFF | TGCGCCAGCAAAATTACAGGCTCCTACAATGAGCAGTTCTTC
13 | NA | NA | TRBJ2-3 | TRBV24-1 | CATGSSLGDTQYF | TGTGCCACCGGGTCTAGCCTAGGGGATACGCAGTATTTT